This T cell receptor beta chain was retrieved from a study of T-cell memory formation after mild COVID-19. Study as a whole: Across donors, TCR clusters were largely donor specific.

TCRdb passed the 5' RACE reads through MiXCR, listing each CDR3 protein once. The sample consists of some 600,000 distinct CDR3 sequences, 15% to 20% of them appearing once. Study results and caveats: CD4+ contracting clones were mainly CM and EM; CD8+ ones, EMRA. Later expanders leaned CD4+, whereas clones that contracted between day 15 and 85 were balanced CD4/CD8.

As concerns this clonotype: What it binds is unknown.

This sequence was found in an adult woman who had mild COVID-19 (a few samples of this study predate the infection). Cell type and time point are not known. Input material: PBMCs or a T cell subset sorted from them (not recorded which).

CDR3 DNA sequence: TGCGCCAGCAGCTTTACAGGGATCGGATCCTCCTACGAGCAGTACTTC. Protein product: CASSFTGIGSSYEQYF. This chain joins TRBV5-1 and TRBJ2-7; D may be TRBD1 (6 bases). Looked up from germline, CDR1 is SGHRS and CDR2 is YFSETQ. This CDR3 spans 16 amino acids. V was trimmed by 2 bases and J by 0 bases, leaving 15 bases between them. The full variable domain, with the rest looked up from reference TRBV5-1 and TRBJ2-7, is KAGVTQTPRYLIKTRGQQVTLSCSPISGHRSVSWYQQTPGQGLQFLFEYFSETQRNKGNFPGRFSGRQFSNSRSEMNVSTLELGDSALYLCASSFTGIGSSYEQYFGPGTRLTVT.